Listed here are 3 T cell receptor beta chains from one sample, sequenced in a study of T cells in women clearing cervical HPV infection. The data were produced by immunoSEQ multiplex PCR, yet TCRdb's version contains in-frame clones alone and is incomplete. This sample lists about 34,000 clones; its ten largest clones have 1.4%. Source material: blood buffy coat. Receptor source: a woman between 18 and 70 years old with a cervical HPV16 infection that either progressed to CIN3+ or cleared (not recorded which).

A word on this clone: Read sequence stops 3 residues before the CDR3 end, and the germline J gene provides the missing end. This chain joins TRBV19 and TRBJ1-1; possibly TRBD1 for D (6 bases). V lost 7 bases, J lost 1 base, and 16 bases lay in between. CDR1 is LNHDA, CDR2 SQIVND, per germline (reference sequence). This CDR3 has 15 residues. The CDR3 reads CASTRGNRPNTEAFF. The sequenced CDR3 bases are TGTGCCAGTACGAGGGGGAACAGGCCGAACACTGAA.

Here the CDR3 reads CASSHVGQGYYGYTF. The sequenced part of the CDR3 DNA is TGTGCCAGCAGCCATGTGGGACAAGGATACTATGGC. This chain connects TRBV14 to TRBJ1-2, with D possibly matching TRBD1 (6 bases). The read ends 3 residues early relative to the CDR3; the germline J gene fills the gap. V lost 3 bases, J lost 3 bases, and 14 bases lay in between. Germline V gene sequence: CDR1 SGHDN, CDR2 FVKESK. CDR3 length: 15 amino acids.

A remark on this clone: The read halts 3 residues ahead of the CDR3 end, with the missing end drawn from the germline J gene. The chain uses TRBV2 and TRBJ1-3; TRBD1 might be the D (5 bases). The CDR3 has 15 residues. CDR1 is SNHLY and CDR2 is FYNNEI in the germline V gene. V was cut by 5 bases and J by 0 bases, with 11 bases left in between. The chain's CDR3 is CASSRDSVSGNTIYF. The DNA read from the CDR3 is TGTGCCAGCAGTCGAGACAGCGTCTCTGGAAACACC.